This TCR beta chain emerged from a study of CD8 T cells in ankylosing spondylitis. General study findings and limits: Blood of patients with ankylosing spondylitis appeared to be characterized by a TCR beta motif of several highly homologous variants. Matched ankylosing spondylitis synovial fluid reportedly showed significant enrichment of disease-linked clones. As for the disease-linked clones, they showed a CD8+ phenotype and occurred at relatively low frequencies in peripheral blood. Reactive arthritis synovial fluid and blood were previously reported to contain some motif variants.

This clonotype was seen a few times. What it binds is unknown. The authors made TCR beta libraries by quantitative 5'-RACE with molecular barcodes. TCRdb re-analysed the 5' RACE reads in MiXCR, keeping a single row per CDR3 protein. The profile shows around 540,000 distinct CDR3 sequences, more than 9.5% of them singletons. Germline V gives CDR1 SEHNR, CDR2 FQNEAQ (reference sequence). The germline V and J ends were trimmed by 3 bases and 4 bases, with 13 bases remaining between them. This CDR3 has 14 residues. This clonotype originated in a male donor with ankylosing spondylitis. Sequenced sample: blood, either unsorted or a sorted T cell fraction (not recorded which). V gene TRBV7-9 combines with J gene TRBJ2-7; D unclear. The chain's CDR3 is CASSFGRIPYEQYV. DNA for the CDR3: TGTGCCAGCAGCTTTGGGCGGATCCCATACGAGCAGTACGTC.